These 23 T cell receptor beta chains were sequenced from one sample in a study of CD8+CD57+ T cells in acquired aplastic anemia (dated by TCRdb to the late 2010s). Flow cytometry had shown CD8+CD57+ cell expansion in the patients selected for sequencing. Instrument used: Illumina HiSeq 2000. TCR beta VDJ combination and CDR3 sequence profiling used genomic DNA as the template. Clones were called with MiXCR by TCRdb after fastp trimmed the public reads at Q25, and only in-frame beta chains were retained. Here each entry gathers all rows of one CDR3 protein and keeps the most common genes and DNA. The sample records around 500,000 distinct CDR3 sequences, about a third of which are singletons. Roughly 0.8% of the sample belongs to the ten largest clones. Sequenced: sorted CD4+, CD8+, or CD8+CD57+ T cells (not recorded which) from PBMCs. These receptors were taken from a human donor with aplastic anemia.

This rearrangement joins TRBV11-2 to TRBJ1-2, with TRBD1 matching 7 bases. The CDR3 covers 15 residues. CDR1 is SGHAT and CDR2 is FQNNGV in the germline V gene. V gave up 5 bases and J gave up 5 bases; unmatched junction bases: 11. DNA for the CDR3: TGTGCCAGCAGCCCAAGCTTCTCAGGGGGGTATGGCTACACCTTC. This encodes CASSPSFSGGYGYTF.

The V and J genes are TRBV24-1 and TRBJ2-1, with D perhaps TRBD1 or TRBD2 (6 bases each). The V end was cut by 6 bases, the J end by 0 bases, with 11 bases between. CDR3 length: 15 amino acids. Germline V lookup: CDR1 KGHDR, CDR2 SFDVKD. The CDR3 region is CATSPGASSYNEQFF. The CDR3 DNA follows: TGTGCCACCAGTCCGGGGGCAAGCTCCTACAATGAGCAGTTCTTC.

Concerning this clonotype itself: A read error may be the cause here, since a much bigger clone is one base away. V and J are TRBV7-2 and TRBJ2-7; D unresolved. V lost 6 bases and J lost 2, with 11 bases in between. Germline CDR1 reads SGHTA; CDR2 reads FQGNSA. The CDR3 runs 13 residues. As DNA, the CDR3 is TGTGCCAGCAGTTTCAGGACGGCCTACGAGCAGTACTTC. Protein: CASSFRTAYEQYF.

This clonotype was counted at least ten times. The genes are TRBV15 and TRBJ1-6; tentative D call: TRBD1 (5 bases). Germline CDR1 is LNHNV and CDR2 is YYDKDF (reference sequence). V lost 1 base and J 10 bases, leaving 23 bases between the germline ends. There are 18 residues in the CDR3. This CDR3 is CATSRATRDAAWNSPLHF. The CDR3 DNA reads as TGTGCCACCAGCAGAGCAACCCGGGACGCGGCCTGGAACTCACCCCTCCACTTT. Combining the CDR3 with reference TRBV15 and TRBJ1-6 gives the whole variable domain DAMVIQNPRYQVTQFGKPVTLSCSQTLNHNVMYWYQQKSSQAPKLLFHYYDKDFNNEADTPDNFQSRRPNTSFCFLDIRSPGLGDTAMYLCATSRATRDAAWNSPLHFGNGTRLTVT.

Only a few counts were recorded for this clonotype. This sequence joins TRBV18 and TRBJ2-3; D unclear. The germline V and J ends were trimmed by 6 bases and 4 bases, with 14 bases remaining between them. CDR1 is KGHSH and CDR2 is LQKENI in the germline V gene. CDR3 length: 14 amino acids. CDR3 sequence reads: CASSASARADTQYF. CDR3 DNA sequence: TGTGCCAGCTCGGCTTCCGCGAGAGCAGATACGCAGTATTTT. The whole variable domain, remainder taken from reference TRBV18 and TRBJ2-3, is NAGVMQNPRHLVRRRGQEARLRCSPMKGHSHVYWYRQLPEEGLKFMVYLQKENIIDESGMPKERFSAEFPKEGPSILRIQQVVRGDSAAYFCASSASARADTQYFGPGTRLTVL.

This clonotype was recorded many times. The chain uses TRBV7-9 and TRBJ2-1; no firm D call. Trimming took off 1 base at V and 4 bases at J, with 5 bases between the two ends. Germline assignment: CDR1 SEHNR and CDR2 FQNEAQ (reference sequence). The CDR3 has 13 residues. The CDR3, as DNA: TGTGCCAGCAGCTTAGTTTCGTACAATGAGCAGTTCTTC. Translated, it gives CASSLVSYNEQFF. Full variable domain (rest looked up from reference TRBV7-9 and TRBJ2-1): DTGVSQNPRHKITKRGQNVTFRCDPISEHNRLYWYRQTLGQGPEFLTYFQNEAQLEKSRLLSDRFSAERPKGSFSTLEIQRTEQGDSAMYLCASSLVSYNEQFFGPGTRLTVL.

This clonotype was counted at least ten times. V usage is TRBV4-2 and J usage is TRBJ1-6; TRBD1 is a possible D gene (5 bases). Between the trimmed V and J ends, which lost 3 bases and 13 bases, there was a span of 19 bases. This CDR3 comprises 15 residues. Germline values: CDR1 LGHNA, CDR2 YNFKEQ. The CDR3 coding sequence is TGTGCCAGCAGCCAGCTACAGGTGGCTATTCAGCCCCTCCACTTT. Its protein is CASSQLQVAIQPLHF.

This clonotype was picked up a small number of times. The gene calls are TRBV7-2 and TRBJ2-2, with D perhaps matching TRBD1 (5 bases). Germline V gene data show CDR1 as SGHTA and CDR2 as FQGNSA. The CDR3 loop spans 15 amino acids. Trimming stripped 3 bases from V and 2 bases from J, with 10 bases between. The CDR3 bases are TGTGCCAGCAGCTTCGACAGACCCAACACCGGGGAGCTGTTTTTT. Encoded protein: CASSFDRPNTGELFF.

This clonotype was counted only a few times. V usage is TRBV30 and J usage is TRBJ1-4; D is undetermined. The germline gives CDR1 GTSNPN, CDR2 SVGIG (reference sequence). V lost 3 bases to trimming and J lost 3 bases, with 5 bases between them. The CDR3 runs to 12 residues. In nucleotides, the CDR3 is TGTGCCTGGAGCAACTCTAATGAAAAACTGTTTTTT. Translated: CAWSNSNEKLFF.

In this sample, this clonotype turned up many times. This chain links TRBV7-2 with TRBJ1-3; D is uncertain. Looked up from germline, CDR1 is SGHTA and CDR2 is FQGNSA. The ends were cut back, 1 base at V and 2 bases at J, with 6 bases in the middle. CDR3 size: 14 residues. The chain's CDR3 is CASSLDGTGNTIYF. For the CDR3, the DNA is TGTGCCAGCAGCTTAGACGGTACTGGAAACACCATATATTTT.

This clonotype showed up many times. CDR3 in DNA: TGTGCCAGCAGCTTAGCGGGACTCAAGTACGAGCAGTACTTC. Encoded protein: CASSLAGLKYEQYF. The chain recombines TRBV7-9 with TRBJ2-7; weak D call: TRBD2 (6 bases). Trimming pared 0 bases from V and 4 bases from J, leaving 10 bases between. Germline V lookup: CDR1 SEHNR, CDR2 FQNEAQ (reference sequence). This CDR3 spans 14 amino acids.

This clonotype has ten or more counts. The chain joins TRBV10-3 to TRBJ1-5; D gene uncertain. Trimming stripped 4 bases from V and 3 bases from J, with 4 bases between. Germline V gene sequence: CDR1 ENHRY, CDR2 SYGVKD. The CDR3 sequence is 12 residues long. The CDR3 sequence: CAISGSNQPQHF. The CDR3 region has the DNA TGTGCCATCAGTGGTTCCAATCAGCCCCAGCATTTT.

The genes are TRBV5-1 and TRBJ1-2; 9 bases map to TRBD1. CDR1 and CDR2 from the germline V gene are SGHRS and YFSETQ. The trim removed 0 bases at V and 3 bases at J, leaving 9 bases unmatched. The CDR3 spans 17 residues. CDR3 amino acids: CASSLGRLGDRDYGYTF. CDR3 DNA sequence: TGCGCCAGCAGCTTGGGACGGCTGGGGGACAGGGACTATGGCTACACCTTC. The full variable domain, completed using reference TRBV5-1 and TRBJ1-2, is KAGVTQTPRYLIKTRGQQVTLSCSPISGHRSVSWYQQTPGQGLQFLFEYFSETQRNKGNFPGRFSGRQFSNSRSEMNVSTLELGDSALYLCASSLGRLGDRDYGYTFGSGTRLTVV.

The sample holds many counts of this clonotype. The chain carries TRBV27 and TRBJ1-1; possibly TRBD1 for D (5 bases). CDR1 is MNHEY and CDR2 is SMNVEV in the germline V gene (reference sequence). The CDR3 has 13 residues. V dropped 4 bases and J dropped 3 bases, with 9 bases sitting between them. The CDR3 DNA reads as TGTGCCAGCAGTTCCAGACAGCACACTGAAGCTTTCTTT. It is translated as CASSSRQHTEAFF.

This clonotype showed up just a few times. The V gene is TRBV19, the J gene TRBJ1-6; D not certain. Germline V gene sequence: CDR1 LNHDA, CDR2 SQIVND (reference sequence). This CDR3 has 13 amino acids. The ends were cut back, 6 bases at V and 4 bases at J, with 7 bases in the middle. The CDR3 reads CASRGRYNSPLHF. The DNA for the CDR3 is TGTGCCAGTAGAGGACGGTATAATTCACCCCTCCACTTT.

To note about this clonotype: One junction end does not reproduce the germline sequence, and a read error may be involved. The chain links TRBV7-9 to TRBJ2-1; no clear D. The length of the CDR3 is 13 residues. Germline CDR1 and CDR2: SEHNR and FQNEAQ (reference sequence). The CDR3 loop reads CASARQSLDEQSF. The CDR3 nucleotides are TGTGCCAGCGCTAGGCAGTCCCTTGATGAGCAGTCCTTC.

CDR3 bases: TGTGCCAGCAGCCATTTCCACGAGCAGTTCTTC. Amino acids: CASSHFHEQFF. This rearrangement joins TRBV14 to TRBJ2-1; D call uncertain. Germline loops: CDR1 SGHDN, CDR2 FVKESK. V gave up 3 bases and J gave up 10 bases, with 7 bases separating them. CDR3 size: 11 residues.

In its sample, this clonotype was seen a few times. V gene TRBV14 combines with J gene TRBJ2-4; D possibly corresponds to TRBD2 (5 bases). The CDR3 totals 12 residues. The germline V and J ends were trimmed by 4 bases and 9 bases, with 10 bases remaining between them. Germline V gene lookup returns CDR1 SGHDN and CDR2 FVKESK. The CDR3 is CASSPWGAIQYF. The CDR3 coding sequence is TGTGCCAGCAGCCCTTGGGGAGCCATTCAGTACTTC. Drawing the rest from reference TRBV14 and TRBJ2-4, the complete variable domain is EAGVTQFPSHSVIEKGQTVTLRCDPISGHDNLYWYRRVMGKEIKFLLHFVKESKQDESGMPNNRFLAERTGGTYSTLKVQPAELEDSGVYFCASSPWGAIQYFGAGTRLSVL.

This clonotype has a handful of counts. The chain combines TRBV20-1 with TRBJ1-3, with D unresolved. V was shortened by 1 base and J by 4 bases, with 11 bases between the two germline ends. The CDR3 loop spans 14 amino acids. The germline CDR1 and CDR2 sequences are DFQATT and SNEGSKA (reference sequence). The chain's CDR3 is CSARVRPSGNTIYF. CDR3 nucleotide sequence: TGCAGTGCTAGAGTGAGACCTTCGGGAAACACCATATATTTT.

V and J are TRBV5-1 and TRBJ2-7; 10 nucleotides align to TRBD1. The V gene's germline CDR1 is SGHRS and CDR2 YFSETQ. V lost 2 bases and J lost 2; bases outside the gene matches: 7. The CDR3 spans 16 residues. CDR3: CASSLGTGQGTYEQYF. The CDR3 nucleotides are TGCGCCAGCAGCTTAGGGACGGGACAGGGGACCTACGAGCAGTACTTC. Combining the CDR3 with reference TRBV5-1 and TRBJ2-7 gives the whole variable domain KAGVTQTPRYLIKTRGQQVTLSCSPISGHRSVSWYQQTPGQGLQFLFEYFSETQRNKGNFPGRFSGRQFSNSRSEMNVSTLELGDSALYLCASSLGTGQGTYEQYFGPGTRLTVT.

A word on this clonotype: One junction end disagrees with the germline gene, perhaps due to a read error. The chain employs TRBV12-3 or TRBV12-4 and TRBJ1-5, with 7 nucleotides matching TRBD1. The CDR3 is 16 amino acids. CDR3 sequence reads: CASSSGTVWRYQPRHF. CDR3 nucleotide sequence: TGTGCCAGCAGTTCGGGGACAGTCTGGCGGTATCAGCCCCGGCATTTT.

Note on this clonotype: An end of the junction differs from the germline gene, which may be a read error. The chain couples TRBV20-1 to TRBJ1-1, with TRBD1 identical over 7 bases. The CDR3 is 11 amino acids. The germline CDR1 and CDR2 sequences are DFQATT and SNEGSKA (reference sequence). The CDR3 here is CSARDIWTGTF. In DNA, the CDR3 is TGCAGTGCTAGAGATATCTGGACAGGAACCTTT.

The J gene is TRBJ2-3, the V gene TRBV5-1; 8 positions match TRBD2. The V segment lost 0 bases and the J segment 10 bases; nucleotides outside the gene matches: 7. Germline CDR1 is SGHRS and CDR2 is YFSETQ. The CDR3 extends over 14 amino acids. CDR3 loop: CASSLGLATIAQYF. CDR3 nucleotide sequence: TGCGCCAGCAGCTTGGGACTAGCGACGATTGCGCAGTATTTT.